In its sample, the clone carrying this TCR beta chain was seen many times. The antigen is not known. Methods described previously, with TCR primers listed, were used for bulk TCR libraries. TCRdb independently ran MiXCR on the PCR reads; one entry per CDR3 protein. The repertoire has 62,000 or so distinct CDR3 sequences, roughly 20% of them found once; the top ten carry approximately 1.5%. The record originates from a study of molecular identifiers for immune sequencing clone quantification. Study outcomes and limitations: Identical barcode-sharing TCR molecules could lead to underestimated sizes for highly expanded clones. Under 1% of molecules in naive cells, but over 97% of effector molecules, belonged to clones above 20 RNA copies.

With RNA at 10%, 30% or 50%, naive CD8 libraries came from about 20,000 to 1,000,000 sorted cells. The CDR3 runs to 12 residues. The V gene's germline CDR1 is KGHDR and CDR2 SFDVKD. V trimming: 10 bases; J trimming: 6 bases; junction bases outside the gene matches: 6. The clonotype comes from a human donor in good health. Some libraries in this study had Jurkat cell RNA spiked in. Sequencing input: naive CD8+ T cells from blood, with Jurkat cell RNA spiked in. Described subset: FACS-sorted CD8+CD4-CCR7+CD45RA+ naive T cells. J is TRBJ2-3 and V is TRBV24-1; 7 positions match TRBD1. The CDR3 DNA reads as TGTGCCACTCAAGGGGGCCGGGATACGCAGTATTTT. Translation: CATQGGRDTQYF.